The rows below give T cell receptor beta chains drawn from one sample of a study of radiation and T cells in renal cell carcinoma. The table came from immunoSEQ multiplex PCR; TCRdb's copy has only in-frame clones and leaves some out. The top ten clones hold almost 6% of a sample with around 80,000 clones, 82% of them seen once. Material: blood, obtained from a patient whose treatment included radiotherapy and nephrectomy. Receptors originate from a man in his sixties with renal cell carcinoma. Each CDR3 is given with its conserved first and last residue. Each record gives: D gene, V gene, J gene, clone size, CDR3 protein, CDR3 DNA. D genes are given only for firm matches. Where a row states a size, it is once, few, many or the class of an expanded clone; other rows omit it.

.	TRBV27	TRBJ2-3	.	CASSLNLRGTDTQYF	TGTGCCAGCAGTTTAAATTTGCGGGGCACAGATACGCAGTATTTT
TRBD2	TRBV10-3	TRBJ2-1	.	CAIRDSGIGYNEQFF	TGTGCCATCAGAGACAGCGGGATTGGGTACAATGAGCAGTTCTTC
.	TRBV4-3	TRBJ2-3	.	CASSPTGTSTDTQYF	TGCGCCAGCAGCCCAACAGGGACAAGCACAGATACGCAGTATTTT
.	TRBV5-1	TRBJ2-1	.	CASSLVVGNEQFF	TGCGCCAGCAGCTTGGTGGTGGGGAATGAGCAGTTCTTC
TRBD1	TRBV25-1	TRBJ1-2	.	CASSERAGGSGYTF	TGTGCCAGCAGTGAACGGGCAGGGGGTTCGGGCTACACCTTC
.	TRBV29-1	TRBJ2-7	.	CSVGQGRGPRIPYEQYF	TGCAGCGTTGGCCAGGGCAGGGGACCCCGTATTCCCTACGAGCAGTACTTC
TRBD1	TRBV30	TRBJ2-7	once	CAWSPDYRGDEQYF	TGTGCCTGGAGCCCGGATTACAGGGGGGACGAGCAGTACTTC
TRBD2	TRBV4-3	TRBJ2-3	.	CASSQGPSGRVADTQYF	TGCGCCAGCAGCCAAGGTCCTAGCGGGAGGGTGGCAGATACGCAGTATTTT
.	TRBV7-9	TRBJ2-7	.	CASSPSYGSSYEQYF	TGTGCCAGCAGCCCCTCTTATGGGAGCTCCTACGAGCAGTACTTC
.	TRBV2	TRBJ2-7	.	CASRSGGSEQYF	TGTGCCAGCAGGAGCGGAGGGAGCGAGCAGTACTTC
.	TRBV18	TRBJ2-5	.	CASSPLGVGETQYF	TGTGCCAGCTCACCACTAGGGGTCGGGGAGACCCAGTACTTC
.	TRBV6-5	TRBJ2-5	.	CASSYWGSTTETQYF	TGTGCCAGCAGTTACTGGGGTTCGACTACGGAGACCCAGTACTTC
.	TRBV19	TRBJ2-5	.	CASSNGGIGETQYF	TGTGCCAGTAGTAATGGGGGGATTGGGGAGACCCAGTACTTC
.	TRBV5-1	TRBJ2-7	once	CASSFDWVTGGYEQYF	TGCGCCAGCAGCTTCGATTGGGTCACCGGCGGGTACGAGCAGTACTTC
TRBD2	TRBV4-2	TRBJ2-3	few	CASSQATSGSRDTQYF	TGTGCCAGCAGCCAGGCCACTAGCGGGAGTAGAGATACGCAGTATTTT
.	TRBV2	TRBJ2-7	.	CASSGRGHEQYF	TGTGCCAGCAGTGGTCGGGGCCACGAGCAGTACTTC
.	TRBV7-2	TRBJ2-7	few	CASSPFPRGRNYEQYF	TGTGCCAGCAGCCCTTTCCCCCGGGGGCGAAACTACGAGCAGTACTTC
.	TRBV15	TRBJ1-5	.	CATSSRRGGRGNQPQHF	TGTGCCACCAGCAGTAGGCGGGGGGGAAGAGGCAATCAGCCCCAGCATTTT